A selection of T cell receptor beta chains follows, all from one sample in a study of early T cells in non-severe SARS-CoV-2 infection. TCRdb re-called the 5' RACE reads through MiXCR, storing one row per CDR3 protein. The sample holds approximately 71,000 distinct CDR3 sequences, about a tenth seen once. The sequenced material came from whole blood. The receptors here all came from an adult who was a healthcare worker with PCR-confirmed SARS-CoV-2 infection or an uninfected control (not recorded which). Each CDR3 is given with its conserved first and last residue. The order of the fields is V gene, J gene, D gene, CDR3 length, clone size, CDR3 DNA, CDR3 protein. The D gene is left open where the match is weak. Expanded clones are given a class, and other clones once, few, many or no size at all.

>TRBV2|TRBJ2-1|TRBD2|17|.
TGTGCCAGCAGCGAAGGGGGCTCGACTAGCGGGAGGCGGGAGCAGTTCTTC
CASSEGGSTSGRREQFF
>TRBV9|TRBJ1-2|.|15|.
TGTGCCAGCAGCCCCCACGCGACCCTTAACTATGGCTACACCTTC
CASSPHATLNYGYTF
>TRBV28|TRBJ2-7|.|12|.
TGTGCCAGCAGTTTAAGGAGCTCCGAGCAGTACTTC
CASSLRSSEQYF
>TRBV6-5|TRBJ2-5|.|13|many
TGTGCCAGCTCCATATCCTGGCGGGAGACCCAGTACTTC
CASSISWRETQYF
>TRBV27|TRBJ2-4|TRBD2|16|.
TGTGCCAGCAGGTCTAGCGGGAGTCGGGTCAAAAACATTCAGTACTTC
CASRSSGSRVKNIQYF
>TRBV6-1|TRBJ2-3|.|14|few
TGTGCCAGCGGGACCTTAAGCCGCACAGATACGCAGTATTTT
CASGTLSRTDTQYF
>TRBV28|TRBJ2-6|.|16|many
TGTGCCAGGGGTTGGGACCGGGGATCTGGGGCCAACGTCCTGACTTTC
CARGWDRGSGANVLTF
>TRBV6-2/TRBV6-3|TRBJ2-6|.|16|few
TGTGCCAGCAGTCCCTTTACCTCCTCTGGGGCCAACGTCCTGACTTTC
CASSPFTSSGANVLTF
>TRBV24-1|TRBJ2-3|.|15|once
TGTGCCACGGCTGGGGGCTCGACGCCCACAGATACGCAGTATTTT
CATAGGSTPTDTQYF
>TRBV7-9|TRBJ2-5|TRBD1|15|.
TGTGCCAGCACCATGGGGGACAGAGCCCAAGAGACCCAGTACTTC
CASTMGDRAQETQYF
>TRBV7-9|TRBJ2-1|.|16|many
TGTGCCAGCAGGTCCCGGGTATCACAGAAGGAGAATGAGCAGTTCTTC
CASRSRVSQKENEQFF
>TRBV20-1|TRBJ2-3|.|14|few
TGCAGTGCTAGACACCGGGATAACACAGATACGCAGTATTTT
CSARHRDNTDTQYF
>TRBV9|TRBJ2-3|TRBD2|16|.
TGTGCCAGCAGCGGTCAGGAGCGGGGAAGCACAGATACGCAGTATTTT
CASSGQERGSTDTQYF
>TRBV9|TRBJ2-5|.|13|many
TGTGCCAGCAGCTTTCAGGGCCAAGAGACCCAGTACTTC
CASSFQGQETQYF
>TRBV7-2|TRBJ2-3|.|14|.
TGTGCCAGCAGCCAGAGAAGGACGGCAGATACGCAGTATTTT
CASSQRRTADTQYF
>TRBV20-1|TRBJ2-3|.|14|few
TGCAGTGCTAGAGATCAGGTCTCCACAGATACGCAGTATTTT
CSARDQVSTDTQYF
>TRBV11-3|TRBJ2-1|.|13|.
TGTGCCAGCAGCCCCGGCCCCGGCGATGAGCAGTTCTTC
CASSPGPGDEQFF
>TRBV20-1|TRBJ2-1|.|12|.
TGCAGTGCGCCCAGAACCGACAATGAGCAGTTCTTC
CSAPRTDNEQFF
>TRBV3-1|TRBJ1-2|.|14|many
TGTGCCAGCAGCCAAGATCAGAGAGCTACCGGCTACACCTTC
CASSQDQRATGYTF
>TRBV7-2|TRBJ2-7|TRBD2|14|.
TGTGCCAGCAGCATTGGACTAGCGGGAGACGAGCAGTACTTC
CASSIGLAGDEQYF
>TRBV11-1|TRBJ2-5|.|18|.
TGTGCCAGCAGCCCCCGGTTTGGGCAGATAGTACGGCAAGAGACCCAGTACTTC
CASSPRFGQIVRQETQYF
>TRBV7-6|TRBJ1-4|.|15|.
TGTGTCAGCAGCTTACTCGGACAAGTCAATGAAAAACTGTTTTTT
CVSSLLGQVNEKLFF
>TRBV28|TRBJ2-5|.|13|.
TGTGCCAGCAGTTCTGGGACCCAAGAGACCCAGTACTTC
CASSSGTQETQYF
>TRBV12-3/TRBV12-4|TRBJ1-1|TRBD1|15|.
TGTGCCAGCAGGAACCCAGGGGGCGGTTGGACTGAAGCTTTCTTT
CASRNPGGGWTEAFF
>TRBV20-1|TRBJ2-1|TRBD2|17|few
TGCAGTGCGAAAGGACTTCAGGGACTAGCGGGTGACAATGAGCAGTTCTTC
CSAKGLQGLAGDNEQFF
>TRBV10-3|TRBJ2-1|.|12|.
TGTGCCATCTGGGGGGTCGGCAATGAGCAGTTCTTC
CAIWGVGNEQFF
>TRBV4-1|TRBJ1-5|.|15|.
TGCGCCAGCAGCCAAGATCGTGCGGTCAATCAGCCCCAGCATTTT
CASSQDRAVNQPQHF
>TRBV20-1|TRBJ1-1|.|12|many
TGCAGTGCTACCCCTGGGGGTTTGGGAGCTTTCTTT
CSATPGGLGAFF
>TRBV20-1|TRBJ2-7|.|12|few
TGCAGTGCTTTAGGACGGAACTACGAGCAGTACTTC
CSALGRNYEQYF
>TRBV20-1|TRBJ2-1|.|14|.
TGCAGAGTCGGCTCCGGGATTAAGACAGATGAGCAGTTCTTC
CRVGSGIKTDEQFF
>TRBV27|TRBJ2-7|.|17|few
TGTGCCAGCAGTATGGGGGGGCCAGGGCGAGGGCGGAACGAGCAGTACTTC
CASSMGGPGRGRNEQYF
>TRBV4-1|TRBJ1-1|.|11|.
TGCGCCAGCAGCCAAGGGGATAGAGCTTTCTTT
CASSQGDRAFF
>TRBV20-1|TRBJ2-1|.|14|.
TGCAGTGCTAGGGGGTACGCGGTCTACAATGAGCAGTTCTTC
CSARGYAVYNEQFF
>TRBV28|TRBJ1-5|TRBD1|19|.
TGTGCCAGCAGTTTTATGGGGTTCCCAGGGGGGCTGAGCAATCAGCCCCAGCATTTT
CASSFMGFPGGLSNQPQHF
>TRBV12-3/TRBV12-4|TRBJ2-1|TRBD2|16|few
TGTGCCAGCAGTCCGACTAGCGGCTACTCCTACAATGAGCAGTTCTTC
CASSPTSGYSYNEQFF
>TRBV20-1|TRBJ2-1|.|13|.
TGCACCGCTAGCGCCAGCTCCTACAATGAGCAGTTCTTC
CTASASSYNEQFF
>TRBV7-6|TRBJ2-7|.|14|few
TGTGCCAGCAGCTCAACGGGGGACTCCTACGAGCAGTACTTC
CASSSTGDSYEQYF
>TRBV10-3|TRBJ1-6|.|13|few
TGTGCCATCAGTGGAGTCGACCCTTCACCCCTCCACTTT
CAISGVDPSPLHF
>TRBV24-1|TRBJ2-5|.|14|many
TGTGCCACCAGTGACAGGGGAGGGCAAGAGACCCAGTACTTC
CATSDRGGQETQYF
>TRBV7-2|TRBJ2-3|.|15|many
TGTGCCAGCAGCCCGTCGGGAGGAGGGGGAGATACGCAGTATTTT
CASSPSGGGGDTQYF
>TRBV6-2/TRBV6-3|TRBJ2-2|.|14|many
TGTGCCAGCAAGGCGGGAAGGGAAACCGGGGAGCTGTTTTTT
CASKAGRETGELFF